The rows below give T cell receptor beta chains drawn from one sample of a study of T cells in Graves' hyperthyroidism and ophthalmopathy. One entry per CDR3 protein results from TCRdb running MiXCR on the multiplex PCR reads. The sample consists of around 720,000 distinct CDR3 sequences, approximately 36% of them appearing once. The sequenced sample was blood. These TCRs come from a middle-aged woman with Graves' hyperthyroidism. The CDR3 runs from the conserved cysteine through the conserved F or W. A D gene is named only where the DNA matches it firmly. Not all rows give a size; the values are once, few, many and, for expanded clones, a class.

DNA: TGCGCCACCGGGGAAGTAGGGAGGCAAATATACCAAGAGACCCAGTACTTC
CDR3: CATGEVGRQIYQETQYF
J: TRBJ2-5
size: -
V: TRBV10-2
D: -

DNA: TGTGCCAGCTCCGATGGGATCGACACTGAAGCTTTCTTT
CDR3: CASSDGIDTEAFF
J: TRBJ1-1
size: -
V: TRBV6-1
D: -

DNA: TGTGCCAGTACGCCGGGACACCTGAACACCGGGGAGCTGTTTTTT
CDR3: CASTPGHLNTGELFF
J: TRBJ2-2
size: many
V: TRBV19
D: -

DNA: TGTGCCAGCAGTCCCGGGTGGGACGGGGGTATCTACGAGCAGTACTTC
CDR3: CASSPGWDGGIYEQYF
J: TRBJ2-7
size: -
V: TRBV12-3/TRBV12-4
D: -

DNA: TGTGCCAGCAGCTGGCCCGACAGCGCCTACGAGCAGTACTTC
CDR3: CASSWPDSAYEQYF
J: TRBJ2-7
size: many
V: TRBV7-8
D: -

DNA: TGTGCCAGCAGCTTAGGGTCGTCTTCCTCCTACGAGCAGTACTTC
CDR3: CASSLGSSSSYEQYF
J: TRBJ2-7
size: few
V: TRBV7-2
D: -

DNA: TGTGCCAGCAGTCGGGCCATGGGGGACACTGAAGCTTTCTTT
CDR3: CASSRAMGDTEAFF
J: TRBJ1-1
size: few
V: TRBV6-2/TRBV6-3
D: -

DNA: TGTGCCAGCAGTGGACACTCTGAAGCTTTCTTT
CDR3: CASSGHSEAFF
J: TRBJ1-1
size: many
V: TRBV6-6
D: -

DNA: TGTGCCATCAGCCGAGCGGCTACCTACGAGCAGTACTTC
CDR3: CAISRAATYEQYF
J: TRBJ2-7
size: -
V: TRBV10-3
D: -

DNA: TGTGCCACCGGGGGCGACTCCTACGAGCAGTACTTC
CDR3: CATGGDSYEQYF
J: TRBJ2-7
size: few
V: TRBV4-2
D: -

DNA: TGTGCCAGCAGCCCCAGACAGGTTGGAAGCCGAGAGACCCAGTACTTC
CDR3: CASSPRQVGSRETQYF
J: TRBJ2-5
size: many
V: TRBV11-1
D: -

DNA: TGCAGCTCAGGGGGACGGAACACTGAAGCTTTCTTT
CDR3: CSSGGRNTEAFF
J: TRBJ1-1
size: many
V: TRBV29-1
D: TRBD1

DNA: TGTGCCAGCAGCAACGCACAGGGTCACGAGCAGTACTTC
CDR3: CASSNAQGHEQYF
J: TRBJ2-7
size: -
V: TRBV7-9
D: -

DNA: TGTGCCAGCAACCCGGATAACACTGAAGCTTTCTTT
CDR3: CASNPDNTEAFF
J: TRBJ1-1
size: -
V: TRBV6-6
D: -

DNA: TGTGCCAGCAGCTTAAAGGGGGCCTACGAGCAGTACTTC
CDR3: CASSLKGAYEQYF
J: TRBJ2-7
size: few
V: TRBV7-9
D: -

DNA: TGTGCCAGCCGGGACCCTGGAGGGGAAAAACTGTTTTTT
CDR3: CASRDPGGEKLFF
J: TRBJ1-4
size: -
V: TRBV25-1
D: -

DNA: TGTGCCAGCAGCTTTCACTCGGCGGGAGGGCCCACCGGGGAGCTGTTTTTT
CDR3: CASSFHSAGGPTGELFF
J: TRBJ2-2
size: few
V: TRBV7-2
D: TRBD2

DNA: TGTGCCAGCAGCACCTCTCTGGAGCCGAACGAGCAGTACTTC
CDR3: CASSTSLEPNEQYF
J: TRBJ2-7
size: many
V: TRBV11-2
D: -

DNA: TGCAGTGCCGCCTTCGGGGGGATTGGGGCCAACGTCCTGACTTTC
CDR3: CSAAFGGIGANVLTF
J: TRBJ2-6
size: -
V: TRBV20-1
D: TRBD2

DNA: TGTGCCAGCAGACGCGGGAGGAATCAGCCCCAGCATTTT
CDR3: CASRRGRNQPQHF
J: TRBJ1-5
size: few
V: TRBV6-6
D: -

DNA: TGTGCCAGCAGCCAAGATCGGGTAGGTGGGAATTCACCCCTCCACTTT
CDR3: CASSQDRVGGNSPLHF
J: TRBJ1-6
size: -
V: TRBV3-1
D: -

DNA: TGCAGCGTTGTCGGGTGGACAGGGAACGACGAGCAGTACTTC
CDR3: CSVVGWTGNDEQYF
J: TRBJ2-7
size: few
V: TRBV29-1
D: TRBD1

DNA: TGTGCCAGCAGTTGGGTGAGGGACACCGGGGAGCTGTTTTTT
CDR3: CASSWVRDTGELFF
J: TRBJ2-2
size: -
V: TRBV11-2
D: -

DNA: TGTGCCAGCAGCCAATCAAGCGGGGTGGACTATGGCTACACCTTC
CDR3: CASSQSSGVDYGYTF
J: TRBJ1-2
size: -
V: TRBV14
D: -

DNA: TGTGCCAGCAGCTCGACGGACAGGGGGCGAAAGACTGAAGCTTTCTTT
CDR3: CASSSTDRGRKTEAFF
J: TRBJ1-1
size: many
V: TRBV7-9
D: TRBD1

DNA: TGTGCCAGCAGCCAAGGGGGTTCCGCCTACGAGCAGTACTTC
CDR3: CASSQGGSAYEQYF
J: TRBJ2-7
size: -
V: TRBV7-9
D: -

DNA: TGTGCCAGCAGACCCCGGACTAGCTCGTGGGAGACCCAGTACTTC
CDR3: CASRPRTSSWETQYF
J: TRBJ2-5
size: many
V: TRBV12-3/TRBV12-4
D: TRBD2

DNA: TGTGCCACCAGCAGAGGGGACAGGGGAGATCAGCCCCAGCATTTT
CDR3: CATSRGDRGDQPQHF
J: TRBJ1-5
size: many
V: TRBV15
D: TRBD1

DNA: TGTGCCAGCTCTCGAGGTGGACAGTTCCAAGAGACCCAGTACTTC
CDR3: CASSRGGQFQETQYF
J: TRBJ2-5
size: -
V: TRBV12-3/TRBV12-4
D: -

DNA: TGTGCCAGCAGCTTACTCTTTGGGGAATCCGGGGAGCTGTTTTTT
CDR3: CASSLLFGESGELFF
J: TRBJ2-2
size: -
V: TRBV7-2
D: -

DNA: TGCAGTGCTCTGCGGGACGCCAAGGGGGCCGGCAATCAGCCCCAGCATTTT
CDR3: CSALRDAKGAGNQPQHF
J: TRBJ1-5
size: -
V: TRBV20-1
D: TRBD1

DNA: TGTGCCAGCAGTTGGGCAGGGGGGTATCAGCCCCAGCATTTT
CDR3: CASSWAGGYQPQHF
J: TRBJ1-5
size: -
V: TRBV10-3
D: TRBD1

DNA: TGCGCCAGCAGCCAAGAAACCGCACCCCAGTATGGCTACACCTTC
CDR3: CASSQETAPQYGYTF
J: TRBJ1-2
size: -
V: TRBV4-3
D: -

DNA: TGCAGCCCCTGGAGGTTCCTCTACGAGCAGTACTTC
CDR3: CSPWRFLYEQYF
J: TRBJ2-7
size: many
V: TRBV29-1
D: -

DNA: TGTGCTAGCAGCTCCGGGACAGATGCAGATACGCAGTATTTT
CDR3: CASSSGTDADTQYF
J: TRBJ2-3
size: -
V: TRBV7-7
D: TRBD1

DNA: TGTGCCAGCAGAAACAAACGTCGAGGGGTAGCGGACTACGAGCAGTACTTC
CDR3: CASRNKRRGVADYEQYF
J: TRBJ2-7
size: -
V: TRBV7-2
D: -

DNA: TGTGCTAGCAATAGGGACACCCGAGGCACTGAAGCTTTCTTT
CDR3: CASNRDTRGTEAFF
J: TRBJ1-1
size: many
V: TRBV7-7
D: -

DNA: TGTGCCAGCAGTTCTCGCCCGGGCCCTCCCTGGGGCTACGAGCAGTACTTC
CDR3: CASSSRPGPPWGYEQYF
J: TRBJ2-7
size: -
V: TRBV7-9
D: -

DNA: TGCAGCGTTGAAGATAGAGTTACCTACGAGCAGTACTTC
CDR3: CSVEDRVTYEQYF
J: TRBJ2-7
size: -
V: TRBV29-1
D: -

DNA: TGTGCCACCAGCAGTAAGGGACATGGCTACACCTTC
CDR3: CATSSKGHGYTF
J: TRBJ1-2
size: -
V: TRBV15
D: -

DNA: TGTGCCTCTGGGGGGGCTTATAGCAATCAGCCCCAGCATTTT
CDR3: CASGGAYSNQPQHF
J: TRBJ1-5
size: many
V: TRBV7-9
D: -

DNA: TGTGCCAGCAACACTTGGAGGGGCGCAGTCCGATCACCCCTCCACTTT
CDR3: CASNTWRGAVRSPLHF
J: TRBJ1-6
size: -
V: TRBV12-3/TRBV12-4
D: -

DNA: TGTGCCAGCAGTGCGAGGGCAGGGCTCCTGAACACTGAAGCTTTCTTT
CDR3: CASSARAGLLNTEAFF
J: TRBJ1-1
size: few
V: TRBV6-1
D: -

DNA: TGCAGTGAAGGGACGGCCGATGGCACTGAAGCTTTCTTT
CDR3: CSEGTADGTEAFF
J: TRBJ1-1
size: few
V: TRBV20-1
D: -

DNA: TGTGCCAGCAGCCAAGCATCAGATCAGCCCCAGCATTTT
CDR3: CASSQASDQPQHF
J: TRBJ1-5
size: few
V: TRBV3-1
D: -

DNA: TGCAGCGTAAAAGCGGGCCGGACAGGACGTGGGAACACTGAAGCTTTCTTT
CDR3: CSVKAGRTGRGNTEAFF
J: TRBJ1-1
size: many
V: TRBV29-1
D: TRBD1

DNA: TGCGCCAGCAGCCCAACAAGATGGCGCTCTCCCTACGAGCAGTACTTC
CDR3: CASSPTRWRSPYEQYF
J: TRBJ2-7
size: -
V: TRBV4-1
D: -

DNA: TGTGCCAGCAGCCCTATCGGGGAGCGGTACGAGCAGTACTTC
CDR3: CASSPIGERYEQYF
J: TRBJ2-7
size: -
V: TRBV7-6
D: -

DNA: TGCAGCGCTCGCGGGGGAGGTGCAAGCTCCTACGAGCAGTACTTC
CDR3: CSARGGGASSYEQYF
J: TRBJ2-7
size: many
V: TRBV29-1
D: TRBD2

DNA: TGTGCCAGCTCACCGGGGTCACGAGAAAAACTGTTTTTT
CDR3: CASSPGSREKLFF
J: TRBJ1-4
size: -
V: TRBV25-1
D: -

DNA: TGCAGCGTTGATAGACAGGTCAATCAGCCCCAGCATTTT
CDR3: CSVDRQVNQPQHF
J: TRBJ1-5
size: many
V: TRBV29-1
D: -

DNA: TGTGCCAGCAGCGTAGACGCAGGGGGAAGCTCTCGCCAGACCCAGTACTTC
CDR3: CASSVDAGGSSRQTQYF
J: TRBJ2-5
size: many
V: TRBV9
D: TRBD1

DNA: TGTGCCAGCAGTACATCGGCTGGGGATGATAGTCAGCCCCAGCATTTT
CDR3: CASSTSAGDDSQPQHF
J: TRBJ1-5
size: -
V: TRBV12-3/TRBV12-4
D: -

DNA: TGTGCCAGCAGCTCGGGGGTCCCCGGGGAGCTGTTTTTT
CDR3: CASSSGVPGELFF
J: TRBJ2-2
size: -
V: TRBV7-9
D: -